Here is one TCR beta chain with its context. Its antigen is not known. The sample comes from a study of T cells in narcolepsy. In the study overall: Patients with NT1 or NT2 and healthy control donors were enrolled.

Overall study results and limits: Some memory CD4+ repertoires had no autoreactive clone sequences. Autoreactive HCRT-specific and TRIB2-specific clonotypes were marked in same-patient CSF-versus-blood CD4+ comparisons. Autoreactive clonotypes reportedly recurred in blood of same and different patients, not controls.

Some clones are missing from TCRdb's copy, which holds only in-frame ones; the method was immunoSEQ multiplex PCR. The sample lists 25,000 or so clones, 85% occurring once. Germline lookup yields CDR1 SGHTA and CDR2 FQGNSA. Trimming took off 1 base at V and 7 bases at J, with 11 bases between the two ends. This CDR3 region has 14 residues. Material: memory (CD45RA-) CD4+ T cells from blood. The sequence was obtained from a human donor in good health. The chain recombines TRBV7-2 with TRBJ2-1; D call uncertain. The CDR3 DNA sequence: TGTGCCAGCAGCTTAGACGGGTGGATTAATGAGCAGTTCTTC. Translation gives CASSLDGWINEQFF.